This TCR beta chain was sequenced during a study of blood T cell repertoires in COVID-19. Overall study: Donors in the United States, Italy and Spain gave samples during acute or convalescent COVID-19. T cells, B-cell-depleted T cells, or PBMCs supplied cDNA or gDNA.

In the authors' methods: Estimation of nucleated cell counts relied on the amplification of reference gene primers. Profiled with immunoSEQ multiplex PCR; TCRdb holds only in-frame clones, not every one. V, J and clone size derive from that table, while D and trimming were established from the DNA sequence. The sample has fewer than 100,000 clones, 75% to 85% seen once. Germline V lookup: CDR1 MNHEY, CDR2 SVGEGT. The CDR3 totals 21 residues. J was trimmed by 5 bases and V by 4 bases; bases with no gene match: 26. Material: peripheral blood. This clonotype originated in a human donor in a cohort sampled during active COVID-19. The chain joins TRBV6-2 or TRBV6-3 to TRBJ2-1; 7 bases align to TRBD2. The CDR3 coding sequence is TGTGCCAGCAGTTTTTACATTGTGGAGCGGGGACGGGAGAGACTTAACAATGAGCAGTTCTTC. As protein: CASSFYIVERGRERLNNEQFF.